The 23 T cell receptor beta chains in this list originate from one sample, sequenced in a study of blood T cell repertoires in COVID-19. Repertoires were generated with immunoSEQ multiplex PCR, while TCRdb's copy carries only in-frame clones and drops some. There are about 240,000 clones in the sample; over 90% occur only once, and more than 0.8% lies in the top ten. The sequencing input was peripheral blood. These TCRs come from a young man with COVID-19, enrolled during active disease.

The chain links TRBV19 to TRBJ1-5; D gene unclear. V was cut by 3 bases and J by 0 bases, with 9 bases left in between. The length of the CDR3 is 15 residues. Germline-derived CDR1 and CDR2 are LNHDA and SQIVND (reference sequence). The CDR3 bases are TGTGCCAGTAGTATCGGGAGGGCTAGCAATCAGCCCCAGCATTTT. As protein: CASSIGRASNQPQHF.

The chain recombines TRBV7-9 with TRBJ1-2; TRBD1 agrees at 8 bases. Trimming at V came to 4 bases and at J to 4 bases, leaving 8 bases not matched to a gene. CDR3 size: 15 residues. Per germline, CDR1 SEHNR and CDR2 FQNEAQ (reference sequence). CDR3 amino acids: CASSSQDRATYGYTF. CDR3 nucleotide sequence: TGTGCCAGCAGCTCGCAGGACAGGGCGACCTATGGCTACACCTTC.

CDR3 bases: TGCGCCAGCAGCTTACAGGGGTTTCATTCACCCCTCCACTTT. Translation: CASSLQGFHSPLHF. V gene TRBV5-1 combines with J gene TRBJ1-6, with TRBD1 matching 7 bases. J lost 8 bases, V lost 2 bases, and 4 bases had no gene match. Germline lookup yields CDR1 SGHRS and CDR2 YFSETQ. The CDR3 has 14 amino acids.

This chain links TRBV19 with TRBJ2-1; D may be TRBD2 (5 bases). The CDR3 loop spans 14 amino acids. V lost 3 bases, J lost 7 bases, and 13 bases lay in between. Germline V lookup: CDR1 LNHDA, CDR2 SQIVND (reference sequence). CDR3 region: CASSITGVENEQFF. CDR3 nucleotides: TGTGCCAGTAGTATCACCGGGGTCGAGAATGAGCAGTTCTTC.

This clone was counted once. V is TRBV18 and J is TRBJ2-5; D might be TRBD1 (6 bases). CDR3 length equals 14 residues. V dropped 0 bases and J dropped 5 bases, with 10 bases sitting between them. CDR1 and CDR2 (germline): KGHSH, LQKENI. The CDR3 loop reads CASSPPPGAETQYF. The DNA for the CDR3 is TGTGCCAGCTCACCACCGCCAGGGGCGGAGACCCAGTACTTC.

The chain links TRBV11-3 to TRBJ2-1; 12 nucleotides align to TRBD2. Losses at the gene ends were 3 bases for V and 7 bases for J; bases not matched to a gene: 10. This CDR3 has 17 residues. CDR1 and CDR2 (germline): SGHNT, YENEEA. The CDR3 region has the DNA TGTGCCAGCAGCTTTGGGGTTCTAGCGGGGGGGAATAATGAGCAGTTCTTC. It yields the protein CASSFGVLAGGNNEQFF.

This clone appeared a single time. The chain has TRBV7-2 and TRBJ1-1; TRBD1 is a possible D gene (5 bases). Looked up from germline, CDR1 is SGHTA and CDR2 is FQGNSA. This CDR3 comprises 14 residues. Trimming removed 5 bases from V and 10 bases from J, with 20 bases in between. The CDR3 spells CASSRAWGGLGAFF. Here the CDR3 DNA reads TGTGCCAGCAGCCGGGCGTGGGGGGGGTTAGGAGCTTTCTTT.

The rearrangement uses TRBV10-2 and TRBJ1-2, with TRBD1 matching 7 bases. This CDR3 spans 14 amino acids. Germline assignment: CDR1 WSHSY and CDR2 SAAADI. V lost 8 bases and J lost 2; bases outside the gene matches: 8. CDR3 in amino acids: CASAPGQPNYGYTF. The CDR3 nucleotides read TGCGCCAGCGCGCCGGGACAGCCCAACTATGGCTACACCTTC.

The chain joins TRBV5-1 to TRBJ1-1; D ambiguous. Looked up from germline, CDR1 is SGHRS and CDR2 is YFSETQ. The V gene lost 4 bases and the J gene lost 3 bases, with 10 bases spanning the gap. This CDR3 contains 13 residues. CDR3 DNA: TGCGCCAGCAGCCCCGCGAGGGACACTGAAGCTTTCTTT. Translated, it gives CASSPARDTEAFF.

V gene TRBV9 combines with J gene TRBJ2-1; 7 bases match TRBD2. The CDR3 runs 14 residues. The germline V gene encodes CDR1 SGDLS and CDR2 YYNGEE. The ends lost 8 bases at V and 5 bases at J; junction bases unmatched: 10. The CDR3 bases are TGTGCCAGTTCCCTCAGCGGGGAACACAATGAGCAGTTCTTC. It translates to CASSLSGEHNEQFF.

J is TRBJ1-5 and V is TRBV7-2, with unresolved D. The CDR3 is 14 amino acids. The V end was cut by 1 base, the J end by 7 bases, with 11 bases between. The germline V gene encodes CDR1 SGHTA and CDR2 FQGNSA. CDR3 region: CASSLVGSGQPQHF. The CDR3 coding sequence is TGTGCCAGCAGCTTAGTAGGGAGCGGGCAGCCCCAGCATTTT.

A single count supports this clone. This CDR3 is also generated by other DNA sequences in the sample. CDR3 in DNA: TGTGCCAGCAGCCCGACAGGAGTAAACTATGGCTACACCTTC. Residues: CASSPTGVNYGYTF. The chain recombines TRBV11-2 with TRBJ1-2, with D perhaps TRBD1 (6 bases). The germline V gene encodes CDR1 SGHAT and CDR2 FQNNGV. The length of the CDR3 is 14 residues. Trimming stripped 5 bases from V and 2 bases from J, with 12 bases between.

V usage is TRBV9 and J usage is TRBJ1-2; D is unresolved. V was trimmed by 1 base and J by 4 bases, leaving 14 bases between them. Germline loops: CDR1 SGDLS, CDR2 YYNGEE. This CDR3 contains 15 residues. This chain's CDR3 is CASSVSEGALYGYTF. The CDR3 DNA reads TGTGCCAGCAGCGTATCTGAGGGAGCCCTCTATGGCTACACCTTC.

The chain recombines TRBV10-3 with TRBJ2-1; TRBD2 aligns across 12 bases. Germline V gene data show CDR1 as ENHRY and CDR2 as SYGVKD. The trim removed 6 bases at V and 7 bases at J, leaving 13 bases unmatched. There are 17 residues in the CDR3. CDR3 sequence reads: CAISYPSGGARVNEQFF. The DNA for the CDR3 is TGTGCCATCAGCTATCCTAGCGGGGGGGCCCGGGTGAATGAGCAGTTCTTC.

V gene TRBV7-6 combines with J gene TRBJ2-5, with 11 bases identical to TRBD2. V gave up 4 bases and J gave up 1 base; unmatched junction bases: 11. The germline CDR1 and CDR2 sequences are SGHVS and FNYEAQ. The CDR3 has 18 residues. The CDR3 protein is CASSSLAGGASLQETQYF. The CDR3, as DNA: TGTGCCAGCAGCTCTCTAGCGGGGGGCGCATCCCTCCAAGAGACCCAGTACTTC.

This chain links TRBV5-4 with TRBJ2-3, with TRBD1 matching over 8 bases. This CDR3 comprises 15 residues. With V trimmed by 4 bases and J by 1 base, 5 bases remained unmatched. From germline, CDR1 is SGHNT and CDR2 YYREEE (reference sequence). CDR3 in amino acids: CASSQIQGGTDTQYF. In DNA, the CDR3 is TGTGCCAGCAGCCAAATACAGGGGGGCACAGATACGCAGTATTTT.

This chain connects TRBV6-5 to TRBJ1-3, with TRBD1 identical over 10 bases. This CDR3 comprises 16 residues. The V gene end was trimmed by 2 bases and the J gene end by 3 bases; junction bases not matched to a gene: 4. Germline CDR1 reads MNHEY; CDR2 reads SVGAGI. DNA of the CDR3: TGTGCCAGCAGTTACCGGGGACAGGGGTTTGGAAACACCATATATTTT. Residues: CASSYRGQGFGNTIYF.

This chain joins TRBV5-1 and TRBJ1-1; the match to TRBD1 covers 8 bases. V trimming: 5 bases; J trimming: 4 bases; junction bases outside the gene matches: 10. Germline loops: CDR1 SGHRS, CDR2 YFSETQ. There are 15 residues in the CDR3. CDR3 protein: CASRTQGASGTEAFF. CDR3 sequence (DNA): TGCGCCAGCAGAACTCAGGGGGCTAGTGGCACTGAAGCTTTCTTT.

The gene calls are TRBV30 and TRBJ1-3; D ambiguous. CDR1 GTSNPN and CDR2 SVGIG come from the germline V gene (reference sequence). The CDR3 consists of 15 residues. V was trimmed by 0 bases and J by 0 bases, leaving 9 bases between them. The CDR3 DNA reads TGTGCCTGGAGTGTGCAGGCGGGCTCTGGAAACACCATATATTTT. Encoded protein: CAWSVQAGSGNTIYF.

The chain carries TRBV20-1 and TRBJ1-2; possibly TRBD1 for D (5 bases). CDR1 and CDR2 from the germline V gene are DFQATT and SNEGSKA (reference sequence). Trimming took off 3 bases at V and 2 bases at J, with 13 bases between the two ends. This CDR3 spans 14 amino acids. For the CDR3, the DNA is TGCAGTGCTAGTGGTGACAGTCTGAACTATGGCTACACCTTC. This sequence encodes CSASGDSLNYGYTF.

DNA for the CDR3: TGCGCCAGCAGCTCTGCAACAGGGGGTTCATCTGGAAACACCATATATTTT. Amino acid sequence: CASSSATGGSSGNTIYF. The gene calls are TRBV5-1 and TRBJ1-3; 8 bases fit TRBD1. Germline V lookup: CDR1 SGHRS, CDR2 YFSETQ. The CDR3 sequence is 17 residues long. Unmatched junction bases numbered 9, after V lost 3 bases and J lost 1 base.

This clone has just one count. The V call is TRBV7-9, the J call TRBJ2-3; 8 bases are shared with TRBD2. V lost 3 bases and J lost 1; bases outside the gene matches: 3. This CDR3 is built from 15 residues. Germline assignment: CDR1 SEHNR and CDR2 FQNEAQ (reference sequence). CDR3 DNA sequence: TGTGCCAGCAGCTTTCGGGGGGGCGGCACAGATACGCAGTATTTT. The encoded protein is CASSFRGGGTDTQYF. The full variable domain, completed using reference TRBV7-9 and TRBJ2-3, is DTGVSQNPRHKITKRGQNVTFRCDPISEHNRLYWYRQTLGQGPEFLTYFQNEAQLEKSRLLSDRFSAERPKGSFSTLEIQRTEQGDSAMYLCASSFRGGGTDTQYFGPGTRLTVL.

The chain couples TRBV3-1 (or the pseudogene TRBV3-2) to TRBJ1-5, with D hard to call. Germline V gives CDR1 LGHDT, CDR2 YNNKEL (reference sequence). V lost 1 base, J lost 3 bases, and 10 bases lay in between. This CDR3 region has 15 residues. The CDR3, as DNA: TGTGCCAGCAGCCAAGTTCCCGGGGACAATCAGCCCCAGCATTTT. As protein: CASSQVPGDNQPQHF.